This TCR beta chain appears in the sequencing data of a study of cytomegalovirus exposure and HLA in healthy donors. Trimming stripped 10 bases from V and 2 bases from J, with 9 bases between. The CDR3 runs to 13 residues. CDR1 and CDR2 from the germline V gene are MNHNY and SVGAGI (reference sequence). This clone showed up just a few times. The primer mix had 60 Vbeta and 13 Jbeta primers. Measured with immunoSEQ multiplex PCR; TCRdb has only the in-frame clones, and not every one. The table has around 71,000 clones, around 60% seen once. The TCR sequence derives from a man aged 25-40 years in good health and CMV-seropositive. Material: PBMCs. The V gene is TRBV6-6, the J gene TRBJ2-6; D is possibly TRBD2 (5 bases). The CDR3 coding sequence is TGTGCCATCGAGGGCGCTGGGGCCAACGTCCTGACTTTC. Translation gives CAIEGAGANVLTF.